A selection of T cell receptor beta chains follows, all from one sample in a study of blood T cell repertoires in COVID-19. The repertoire was sequenced with immunoSEQ multiplex PCR; TCRdb's copy has only in-frame clones and lacks some. The repertoire consists of about 300,000 clones, with around 85% occurring once and the leading ten covering 1.9%. Sequencing was carried out using PBMCs or T cells enriched from blood (not recorded which). These receptors came from a woman aged 25 to 45 who had been exposed to COVID-19. Each CDR3 is given with its conserved first and last residue. The D gene is left open where the match is weak.

J gene: TRBJ2-7
D gene: NA
V gene: TRBV19
CDR3 length: 12
CDR3 DNA: TGTGCCAGTAGTTCATTCGGGACAGAGCAGTACTTC
CDR3 protein: CASSSFGTEQYF

J gene: TRBJ2-2
D gene: NA
V gene: TRBV6-4
CDR3 length: 15
CDR3 DNA: TGTGCCAGCAGTGAGAGTGACACGACCACCGGGGAGCTGTTTTTT
CDR3 protein: CASSESDTTTGELFF

J gene: TRBJ2-7
D gene: TRBD1
V gene: TRBV9
CDR3 length: 16
CDR3 DNA: TGTGCCAGCAGCGCTAATACCGGGACAGGAGCTTACGAGCAGTACTTC
CDR3 protein: CASSANTGTGAYEQYF

J gene: TRBJ2-5
D gene: TRBD1
V gene: TRBV25-1
CDR3 length: 13
CDR3 DNA: TGTGCCAGCAGTGGTCAGGGGGCAGGGACCCAGTACTTC
CDR3 protein: CASSGQGAGTQYF

J gene: TRBJ1-6
D gene: TRBD1
V gene: TRBV6-4
CDR3 length: 15
CDR3 DNA: TGTGCCAGCAGTGAACCGGGACAGGGGACGTCACCCCTCCACTTT
CDR3 protein: CASSEPGQGTSPLHF

J gene: TRBJ2-3
D gene: TRBD2
V gene: TRBV30
CDR3 length: 13
CDR3 DNA: TGTGCCTGGACTAGCGGGGGTCCAGATACGCAGTATTTT
CDR3 protein: CAWTSGGPDTQYF

J gene: TRBJ1-2
D gene: TRBD1
V gene: TRBV6-5
CDR3 length: 14
CDR3 DNA: TGTGCCAGCAGACCGGGACAGCCTAACTATGGCTACACCTTC
CDR3 protein: CASRPGQPNYGYTF

J gene: TRBJ1-1
D gene: NA
V gene: TRBV4-3
CDR3 length: 14
CDR3 DNA: TGCGCCAGCAGCCAAGATGGAGGAGTCACTGAAGCTTTCTTT
CDR3 protein: CASSQDGGVTEAFF

J gene: TRBJ2-7
D gene: NA
V gene: TRBV30
CDR3 length: 13
CDR3 DNA: TGTGCCTGGAGTTCCGACGGCAGGGGCGAGCAGTACTTC
CDR3 protein: CAWSSDGRGEQYF

J gene: TRBJ1-5
D gene: NA
V gene: TRBV19
CDR3 length: 16
CDR3 DNA: TGTGCCAGTAGTATAGGTCCCAGTAATAGCAATCAGCCCCAGCATTTT
CDR3 protein: CASSIGPSNSNQPQHF

J gene: TRBJ2-2
D gene: TRBD1
V gene: TRBV6-5
CDR3 length: 14
CDR3 DNA: TGTGCCAGCAGGGACAGGACCAACACCGGGGAGCTGTTTTTT
CDR3 protein: CASRDRTNTGELFF

J gene: TRBJ1-1
D gene: TRBD1
V gene: TRBV10-3
CDR3 length: 14
CDR3 DNA: TGTGCCATCAGTGAGCGGGACAGAAACACTGAAGCTTTCTTT
CDR3 protein: CAISERDRNTEAFF

J gene: TRBJ2-3
D gene: TRBD2
V gene: TRBV13
CDR3 length: 16
CDR3 DNA: TGTGCCAGCAGCTTAGGATTAGCGGGGTTCCTAGATACGCAGTATTTT
CDR3 protein: CASSLGLAGFLDTQYF